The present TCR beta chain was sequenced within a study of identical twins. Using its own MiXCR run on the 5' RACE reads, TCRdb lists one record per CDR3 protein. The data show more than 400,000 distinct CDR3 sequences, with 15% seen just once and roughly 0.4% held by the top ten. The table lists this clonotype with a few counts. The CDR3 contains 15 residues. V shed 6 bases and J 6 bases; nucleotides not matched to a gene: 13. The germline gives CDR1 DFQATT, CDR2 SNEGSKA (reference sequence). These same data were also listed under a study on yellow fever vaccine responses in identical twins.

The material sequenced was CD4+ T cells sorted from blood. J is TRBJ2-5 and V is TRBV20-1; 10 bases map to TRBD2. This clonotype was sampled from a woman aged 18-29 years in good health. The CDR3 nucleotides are TGCAGTGCAAACCTAGCGGGAGTGGCGCGTAAGACCCAGTACTTC. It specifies CSANLAGVARKTQYF.